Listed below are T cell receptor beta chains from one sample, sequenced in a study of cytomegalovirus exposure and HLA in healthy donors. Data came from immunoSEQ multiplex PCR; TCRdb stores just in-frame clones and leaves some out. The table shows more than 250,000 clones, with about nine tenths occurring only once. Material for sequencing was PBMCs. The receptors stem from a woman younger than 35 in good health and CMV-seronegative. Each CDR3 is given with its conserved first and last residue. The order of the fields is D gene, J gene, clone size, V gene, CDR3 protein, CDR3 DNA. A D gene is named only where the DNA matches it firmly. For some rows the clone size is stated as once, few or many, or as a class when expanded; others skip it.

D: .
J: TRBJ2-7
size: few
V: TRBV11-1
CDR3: CASSLGEPYEQYF
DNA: TGTGCCAGCAGCTTAGGGGAGCCCTACGAGCAGTACTTC

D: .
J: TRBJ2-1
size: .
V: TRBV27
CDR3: CASSLSLYNYNEQFF
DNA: TGTGCCAGCAGTTTATCCCTTTACAACTACAATGAGCAGTTCTTC

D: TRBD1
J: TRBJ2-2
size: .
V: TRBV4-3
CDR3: CASRPGGGEAGELFF
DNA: TGCGCCAGCAGGCCAGGGGGCGGGGAGGCCGGGGAGCTGTTTTTT

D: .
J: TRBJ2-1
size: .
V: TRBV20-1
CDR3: CSAQGNEQFF
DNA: TGCAGTGCCCAGGGAAATGAGCAGTTCTTC

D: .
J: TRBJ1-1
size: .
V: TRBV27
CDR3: CASSLMSDTEAFF
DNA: TGTGCCAGCAGTTTAATGTCGGACACTGAAGCTTTCTTT

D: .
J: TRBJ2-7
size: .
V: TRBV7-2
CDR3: CASSPSGTYEQYF
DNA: TGTGCCAGCAGCCCAAGCGGAACCTACGAGCAGTACTTC

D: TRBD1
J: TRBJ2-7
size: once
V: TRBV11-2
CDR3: CASSSTGPIPRSYEQYF
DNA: TGTGCCAGCAGCTCGACAGGGCCCATACCCCGCTCCTACGAGCAGTACTTC

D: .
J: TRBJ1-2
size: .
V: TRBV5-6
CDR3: CASSPTGYGYTF
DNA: TGTGCCAGCAGCCCGACAGGCTATGGCTACACCTTC

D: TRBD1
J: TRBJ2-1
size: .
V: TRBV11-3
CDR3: CASSPQDRGNEQFF
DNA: TGTGCCAGCAGCCCACAGGACAGGGGGAATGAGCAGTTCTTC

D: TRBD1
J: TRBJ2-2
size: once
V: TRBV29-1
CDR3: CSVGTGTNTGELFF
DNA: TGCAGCGTGGGGACAGGGACGAACACCGGGGAGCTGTTTTTT

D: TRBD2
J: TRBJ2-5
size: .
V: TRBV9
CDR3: CASSVGTSEETQYF
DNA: TGTGCCAGCAGCGTAGGGACTAGTGAGGAGACCCAGTACTTC

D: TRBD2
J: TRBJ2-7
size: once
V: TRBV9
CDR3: CASSAGLAGGSSYEQYF
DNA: TGTGCCAGCAGCGCGGGACTAGCGGGAGGGTCCTCCTACGAGCAGTACTTC

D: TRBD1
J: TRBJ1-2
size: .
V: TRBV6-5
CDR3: CASSYASGTAYGYTF
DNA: TGTGCCAGCAGTTACGCCTCCGGGACAGCTTATGGCTACACCTTC

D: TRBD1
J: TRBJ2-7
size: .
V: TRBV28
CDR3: CASSRGQGARYEQYF
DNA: TGTGCCAGCAGTCGGGGACAGGGGGCGCGGTACGAGCAGTACTTC

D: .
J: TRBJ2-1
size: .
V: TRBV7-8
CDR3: CASSLLVNEQFF
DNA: TGTGCCAGCAGCTTACTCGTCAATGAGCAGTTCTTC

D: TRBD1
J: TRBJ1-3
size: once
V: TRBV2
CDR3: CASSSRGDRAVARRNTIYF
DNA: TGTGCCAGCAGCTCCCGTGGGGACAGGGCCGTTGCTCGTAGAAACACCATATATTTT

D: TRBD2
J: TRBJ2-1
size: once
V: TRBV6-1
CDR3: CATDLAGNNEQFF
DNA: TGTGCCACCGACCTAGCGGGGAACAATGAGCAGTTCTTC

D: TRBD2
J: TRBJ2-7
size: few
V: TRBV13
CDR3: CASRSGLAVTYEQYF
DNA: TGTGCCAGCAGGTCTGGACTAGCGGTTACCTACGAGCAGTACTTC

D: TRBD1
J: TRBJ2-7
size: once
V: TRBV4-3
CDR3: CASSQGTGDYEQYF
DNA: TGCGCCAGCAGCCAAGGGACAGGGGACTACGAGCAGTACTTC

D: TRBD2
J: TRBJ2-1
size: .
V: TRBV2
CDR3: CASRETSGVLGNEQFF
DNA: TGTGCCAGCAGGGAGACTAGCGGGGTCCTCGGCAATGAGCAGTTCTTC

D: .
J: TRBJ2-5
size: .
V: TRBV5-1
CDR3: CASSAGEGTQYF
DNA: TGCGCCAGCAGCGCGGGCGAGGGGACCCAGTACTTC

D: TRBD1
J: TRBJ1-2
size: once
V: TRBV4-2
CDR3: CASSPGRGSDYGYTF
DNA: TGTGCCAGCAGCCCCGGCAGGGGGTCGGACTATGGCTACACCTTC

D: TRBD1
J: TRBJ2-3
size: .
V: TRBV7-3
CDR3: CASSFTTGADTQYF
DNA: TGTGCCAGCAGCTTTACCACAGGGGCAGATACGCAGTATTTT

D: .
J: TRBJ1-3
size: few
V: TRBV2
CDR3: CASSESSSGNTIYF
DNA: TGTGCCAGCAGTGAGTCCAGCTCTGGAAACACCATATATTTT

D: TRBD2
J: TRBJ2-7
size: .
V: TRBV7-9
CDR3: CASSLKGGSSAEQYF
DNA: TGTGCCAGCAGCTTAAAGGGCGGGAGTTCTGCAGAGCAGTACTTC

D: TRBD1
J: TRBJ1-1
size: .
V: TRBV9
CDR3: CASSFRDRGAEAFF
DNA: TGTGCCAGCAGCTTCCGGGACAGGGGCGCTGAAGCTTTCTTT

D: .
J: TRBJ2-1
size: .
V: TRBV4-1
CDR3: CAVRDSNEQFF
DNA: TGCGCTGTGAGGGACTCCAATGAGCAGTTCTTC

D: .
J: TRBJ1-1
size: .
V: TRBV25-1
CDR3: CASMGGPLTEAFF
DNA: TGTGCCAGCATGGGGGGGCCCCTCACTGAAGCTTTCTTT

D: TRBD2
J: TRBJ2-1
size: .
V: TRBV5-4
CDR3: CASSRDSTSGSNEQFF
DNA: TGTGCCAGCAGCCGTGACTCAACTAGCGGGAGCAATGAGCAGTTCTTC

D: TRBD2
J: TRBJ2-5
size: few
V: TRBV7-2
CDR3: CASSLRAGEETQYF
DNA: TGTGCCAGCAGCTTAAGGGCGGGAGAGGAGACCCAGTACTTC

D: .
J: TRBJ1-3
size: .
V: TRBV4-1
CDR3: CASSQEWQSSGNTIYF
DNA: TGCGCCAGCAGCCAAGAGTGGCAGTCCTCTGGAAACACCATATATTTT

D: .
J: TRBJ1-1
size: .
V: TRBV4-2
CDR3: CASSQEDRRPEAFF
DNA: TGTGCCAGCAGCCAAGAAGACAGGCGCCCTGAAGCTTTCTTT

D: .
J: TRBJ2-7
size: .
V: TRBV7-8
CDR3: CASSLDPLDAREQYF
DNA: TGTGCCAGCAGCTTAGATCCCCTCGATGCGCGCGAGCAGTACTTC

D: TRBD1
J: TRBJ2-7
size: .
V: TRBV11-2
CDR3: CASSETQDRIHEQYF
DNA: TGTGCCAGCAGCGAAACTCAGGACAGGATCCACGAGCAGTACTTC

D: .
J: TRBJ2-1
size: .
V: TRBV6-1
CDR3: CASQSRLEAYNEQFF
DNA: TGTGCCAGCCAATCCCGACTTGAGGCCTACAATGAGCAGTTCTTC

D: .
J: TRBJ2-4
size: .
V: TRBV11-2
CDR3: CASSQGWAGKNIQYF
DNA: TGTGCCAGCAGCCAGGGGTGGGCGGGCAAAAACATTCAGTACTTC

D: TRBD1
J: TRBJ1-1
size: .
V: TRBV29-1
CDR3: CSADRGGMNTEAFF
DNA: TGCAGCGCCGACAGGGGGGGCATGAACACTGAAGCTTTCTTT

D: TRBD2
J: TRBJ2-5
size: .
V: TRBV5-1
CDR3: CASSLGAGGSIGTQYF
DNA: TGCGCCAGCAGCTTGGGGGCTGGCGGGAGTATTGGGACCCAGTACTTC

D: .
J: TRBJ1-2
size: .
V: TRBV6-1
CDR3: CASSFRQATNYGYTF
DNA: TGTGCCAGCAGTTTCCGACAGGCAACTAACTATGGCTACACCTTC

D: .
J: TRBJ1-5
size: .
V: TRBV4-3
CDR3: CASSQELTGNQPQHF
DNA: TGCGCCAGCAGCCAAGAGCTTACAGGCAATCAGCCCCAGCATTTT

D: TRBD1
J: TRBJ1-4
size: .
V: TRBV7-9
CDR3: CASSLERQGRRTNEKLFF
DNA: TGTGCCAGCAGCTTAGAACGACAGGGACGGCGGACTAATGAAAAACTGTTTTTT

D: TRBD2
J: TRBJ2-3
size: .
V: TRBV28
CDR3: CFSGSGGDTDTQYF
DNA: TGTTTTAGCGGGAGTGGCGGTGACACAGATACGCAGTATTTT

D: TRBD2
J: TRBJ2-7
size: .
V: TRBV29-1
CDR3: CSVETSGRRHEQYF
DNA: TGCAGCGTTGAGACTAGCGGGAGGCGGCACGAGCAGTACTTC

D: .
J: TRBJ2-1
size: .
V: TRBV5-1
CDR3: CASALQEGGNEQFF
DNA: TGCGCCAGCGCCCTGCAAGAGGGCGGGAATGAGCAGTTCTTC

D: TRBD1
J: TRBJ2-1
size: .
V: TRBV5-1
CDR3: CASSPGQGFNEQFF
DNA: TGCGCCAGCAGCCCGGGACAGGGTTTCAATGAGCAGTTCTTC

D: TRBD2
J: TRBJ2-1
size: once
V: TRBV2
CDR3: CASSEEGLAYNEQFF
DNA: TGTGCCAGCAGTGAAGAGGGACTAGCCTACAATGAGCAGTTCTTC

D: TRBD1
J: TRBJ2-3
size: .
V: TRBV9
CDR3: CASSATYDREGTSTDTQYF
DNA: TGTGCCAGCAGCGCCACGTACGACAGGGAAGGCACTAGCACAGATACGCAGTATTTT

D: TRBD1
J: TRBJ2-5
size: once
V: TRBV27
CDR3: CASSLYRQGSLETQYF
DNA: TGTGCCAGCAGTTTATACCGACAGGGGAGTTTGGAGACCCAGTACTTC

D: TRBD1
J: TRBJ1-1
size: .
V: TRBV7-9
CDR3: CASRTGGGETEAFF
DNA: TGTGCCAGCAGGACAGGGGGAGGGGAAACTGAAGCTTTCTTT

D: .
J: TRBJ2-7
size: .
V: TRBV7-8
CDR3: CASSLSVGPQYEQYF
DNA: TGTGCCAGCAGCTTAAGCGTGGGGCCTCAATACGAGCAGTACTTC